Each of the 29 T cell receptor beta chains below was sequenced from the same sample in a study of blood T cell repertoires in COVID-19. Sequencing was performed with immunoSEQ multiplex PCR; in TCRdb, only in-frame clones are kept and a portion is missing. The sample comprises approximately 500,000 clones, approximately 88% of which are singletons, and less than 9% rests with the top ten. Sequencing was performed on peripheral blood. The receptors derive from a woman between 50 and 59 years old with COVID-19, enrolled during active disease.

This clone was seen a handful of times. V usage is TRBV4-1 and J usage is TRBJ1-2, with D tentatively TRBD1 (6 bases). This CDR3 comprises 16 residues. From germline, CDR1 is MGHRA and CDR2 YSYEKL. V lost 0 bases to trimming and J lost 4 bases, with 15 bases between them. CDR3 nucleotide sequence: TGCGCCAGCAGCCAAGAGCAGTTAGGGGGACGCTATGGCTACACCTTC. As protein: CASSQEQLGGRYGYTF.

This chain joins TRBV7-3 and TRBJ1-5; 7 bases line up with TRBD1. The J segment lost 4 bases and the V segment lost 5 bases, leaving 11 bases of the junction unmatched. Germline V gene lookup returns CDR1 SGHTA and CDR2 FQGTGA. This CDR3 region has 16 residues. CDR3: CASSPRIKTGNQPQHF. The DNA of the CDR3 is TGTGCCAGCAGCCCGAGGATTAAGACAGGGAATCAGCCCCAGCATTTT.

The chain joins TRBV20-1 to TRBJ1-1, with D maybe TRBD1 (6 bases). Looked up from germline, CDR1 is DFQATT and CDR2 is SNEGSKA (reference sequence). V was shortened by 3 bases and J by 1 base, with 9 bases between the two germline ends. The CDR3 covers 13 residues. This chain's CDR3 is CSASTDRNTEAFF. DNA of the CDR3: TGCAGTGCTAGTACGGACAGGAACACTGAAGCTTTCTTT.

The chain has TRBV27 and TRBJ1-3, with D tentatively TRBD1 (5 bases). Germline values: CDR1 MNHEY, CDR2 SMNVEV (reference sequence). V dropped 4 bases and J dropped 4 bases, with 11 bases sitting between them. This CDR3 region has 14 residues. CDR3: CASSSPGEGNTIYF. The DNA of the CDR3 is TGTGCCAGCAGTTCCCCGGGGGAGGGAAACACCATATATTTT.

The CDR3 loop is CASSPRDRGGTEAFF. The CDR3 DNA is TGTGCCAGCTCACCACGAGACAGGGGGGGCACTGAAGCTTTCTTT. This chain joins TRBV18 and TRBJ1-1, with 9 bases identical to TRBD1. The CDR3 covers 15 residues. Germline V gene lookup returns CDR1 KGHSH and CDR2 LQKENI. The trim removed 1 base at V and 4 bases at J, leaving 4 bases unmatched. Combining the CDR3 with reference TRBV18 and TRBJ1-1 gives the whole variable domain NAGVMQNPRHLVRRRGQEARLRCSPMKGHSHVYWYRQLPEEGLKFMVYLQKENIIDESGMPKERFSAEFPKEGPSILRIQQVVRGDSAAYFCASSPRDRGGTEAFFGQGTRLTVV.

The rearrangement joins TRBV11-2 to TRBJ2-7, with a weak D call TRBD2 (5 bases). This CDR3 is 12 amino acids long. Per the germline V gene, CDR1 is SGHAT and CDR2 is FQNNGV. V was clipped by 5 bases and J by 4 bases, with 9 bases between them. The CDR3 loop reads CASSPPGYEQYF. The CDR3 DNA sequence: TGTGCCAGCAGCCCCCCGGGGTACGAGCAGTACTTC.

The chain combines TRBV12-3 or TRBV12-4 with TRBJ2-3, with a weak D call TRBD1 (5 bases). The CDR3 has 12 amino acids. Trimming took off 6 bases at V and 7 bases at J, with 11 bases between the two ends. CDR3 loop: CASSLGPYTQYF. The CDR3 bases are TGTGCCAGCAGCCTGGGGCCGTATACGCAGTATTTT.

The chain employs TRBV19 and TRBJ2-7; D remains unclear. The CDR3 consists of 15 residues. Trimming removed 1 base from V and 0 bases from J, with 10 bases in between. Looked up from germline, CDR1 is LNHDA and CDR2 is SQIVND (reference sequence). The CDR3 bases are TGTGCCAGTAGTATAGTTGGCCGCAGCTCCTACGAGCAGTACTTC. Its translation is CASSIVGRSSYEQYF.

This clone was observed a single time. CDR3 nucleotides: TGTGCCAGCTCACCACGGTCAGGGGGACAGAACACTGAAGCTTTCTTT. Residues: CASSPRSGGQNTEAFF. This chain connects TRBV18 to TRBJ1-1; TRBD1 matches 7 bases. Germline V gene lookup returns CDR1 KGHSH and CDR2 LQKENI. V lost 1 base and J lost 1; bases outside the gene matches: 6. The CDR3 sequence is 16 residues long.

The chain uses TRBV27 and TRBJ2-7; no clear D gene. Looked up from germline, CDR1 is MNHEY and CDR2 is SMNVEV (reference sequence). Trimming took 3 bases from V and 3 from J, leaving 18 bases between them. There are 16 residues in the CDR3. CDR3 region: CASSFNPKRPNYEQYF. The CDR3 nucleotides read TGTGCCAGCAGTTTCAACCCTAAGAGGCCAAACTACGAGCAGTACTTC.

In its sample, this clone was seen once. The rearrangement joins TRBV20-1 to TRBJ2-6, with a possible D match to TRBD1 (5 bases). Germline V CDR1 and CDR2: DFQATT, SNEGSKA (reference sequence). V was shortened by 3 bases and J by 2 bases, with 8 bases between the two germline ends. The CDR3 is made up of 14 amino acids. For the CDR3, the DNA is TGCAGTGCTAGTGCACAGGCTGGGGCCAACGTCCTGACTTTC. This translates into CSASAQAGANVLTF.

The CDR3 DNA follows: TGCGCCAGCAGCGTCTCCAGGGGCTCGACAGATACGCAGTATTTT. It is translated as CASSVSRGSTDTQYF. This rearrangement joins TRBV5-1 to TRBJ2-3, with a possible D match to TRBD1 (6 bases). CDR1 and CDR2 from the germline V gene are SGHRS and YFSETQ. The CDR3 is 15 amino acids. V lost 4 bases, J lost 3 bases, and 15 bases lay in between.

The chain recombines TRBV27 with TRBJ1-5; TRBD1 is a possible D gene (5 bases). V lost 5 bases and J 3 bases, leaving 11 bases between the germline ends. Germline V CDR1 and CDR2: MNHEY, SMNVEV (reference sequence). The CDR3 covers 14 residues. The DNA of the CDR3 is TGTGCCAGCAGTCCCCTGACAGTCAATCAGCCCCAGCATTTT. Protein sequence: CASSPLTVNQPQHF.

V usage is TRBV10-3 and J usage is TRBJ1-3, with TRBD1 identical over 7 bases. The V gene end was trimmed by 0 bases and the J gene end by 0 bases; junction bases not matched to a gene: 2. CDR3 length: 16 residues. Germline CDR1 reads ENHRY; CDR2 reads SYGVKD. In nucleotides, the CDR3 is TGTGCCATCAGTGAGTCGACAGGGACCTCTGGAAACACCATATATTTT. Translating it yields CAISESTGTSGNTIYF.

This clone appeared a single time. The chain couples TRBV11-3 to TRBJ1-1; the D gene is possibly TRBD1 (5 bases). The CDR3 consists of 13 residues. The V and J ends lost 0 bases and 6 bases respectively, with 8 bases between them. Germline V gene data show CDR1 as SGHNT and CDR2 as YENEEA. The DNA for the CDR3 is TGTGCCAGCAGCTTAGACGGAGGGGCTGAAGCTTTCTTT. Its protein product is CASSLDGGAEAFF.

V gene TRBV5-1 combines with J gene TRBJ1-6, with D unclear. V lost 1 base and J lost 5, with 10 bases in between. Germline V lookup: CDR1 SGHRS, CDR2 YFSETQ. The CDR3 covers 15 residues. CDR3 DNA: TGCGCCAGCAGCTTGTACCCGGGAGATAATTCACCCCTCCACTTT. Residues: CASSLYPGDNSPLHF.

The chain has TRBV1 and TRBJ2-3; no check of the table's D call, TRBD1, against the DNA was made. TRBV1 is labeled a pseudogene. CDR3 length: 15 amino acids. In DNA form, the CDR3 reads TGCACCAGCAGCCAAGTTCGTACAAGCACAGATACGCAGTATTTT. Protein: CTSSQVRTSTDTQYF.

V and J are TRBV27 and TRBJ2-7; D gene unclear. From germline, CDR1 is MNHEY and CDR2 SMNVEV (reference sequence). The CDR3 extends over 14 amino acids. V was shortened by 4 bases and J by 1 base, with 11 bases between the two germline ends. The CDR3 DNA sequence: TGTGCCAGCAGTTCAAAGAGCCTTTCCTACGAGCAGTACTTC. Encoded protein: CASSSKSLSYEQYF.

The CDR3 DNA sequence: TGTGCCAGCCAACGAAACAGGGGATACGAGCAGTACTTC. The encoded protein is CASQRNRGYEQYF. The chain recombines TRBV27 with TRBJ2-7, with 7 bases matching TRBD1. V was pared by 8 bases and J by 4 bases, with 8 bases of the junction left unmatched. The germline gives CDR1 MNHEY, CDR2 SMNVEV (reference sequence). This CDR3 region has 13 residues.

This rearrangement joins TRBV5-1 to TRBJ1-2, with D possibly matching TRBD1 (6 bases). Between the trimmed V and J ends, which lost 6 bases and 8 bases, there was a span of 26 bases. CDR1 is SGHRS, CDR2 YFSETQ, per germline. The CDR3 is 16 residues long. CDR3 in DNA: TGCGCCAGCACCCCAAACCCAGTCAGGGGACCAGGCGGCTACACCTTC. Its translation is CASTPNPVRGPGGYTF.

The chain couples TRBV9 to TRBJ1-4, with D possibly being TRBD1 (5 bases). Germline V gene sequence: CDR1 SGDLS, CDR2 YYNGEE. The CDR3 has 16 residues. V lost 0 bases and J lost 0, with 9 bases in between. CDR3 sequence (DNA): TGTGCCAGCAGCGTAGGAAGGACAACAACTAATGAAAAACTGTTTTTT. This codes for CASSVGRTTTNEKLFF.

This clone occurred once. The CDR3 DNA reads as TGTGCCAGCAGTGAATATCGGGAGCCCGCTGAAGCTTTCTTT. Its protein is CASSEYREPAEAFF. V gene TRBV6-1 combines with J gene TRBJ1-1; D remains ambiguous. The germline gives CDR1 MNHNS, CDR2 SASEGT. The V end lost 2 bases, the J end lost 6 bases, and 13 bases lay between the germline ends. The CDR3 totals 14 residues.

This chain uses TRBV6-4 with TRBJ2-1; TRBD1 aligns across 9 bases. V dropped 2 bases and J dropped 4; count of bases not matched to a gene: 6. There are 16 residues in the CDR3. Germline assignment: CDR1 MRHNA and CDR2 SNTAGT. The CDR3 loop reads CASSDRPGTGYNEQFF. The CDR3 DNA follows: TGTGCCAGCAGTGACCGTCCCGGGACAGGGTACAATGAGCAGTTCTTC.

This sequence joins TRBV5-4 and TRBJ1-2; TRBD1 matches at 9 bases. Germline V gene lookup returns CDR1 SGHNT and CDR2 YYREEE (reference sequence). This CDR3 has 15 residues. V was clipped by 2 bases and J by 2 bases; unmatched bases: 4. The chain's CDR3 is CASSFSGTGNYGYTF. CDR3 coding DNA: TGTGCCAGCAGCTTCTCCGGGACAGGGAACTATGGCTACACCTTC.

The chain is built from TRBV18 and TRBJ1-3, with D perhaps TRBD1 (6 bases). Deletions cut 5 bases from V and 4 bases from J, with 9 bases between. The CDR3 runs 13 residues. Germline loops: CDR1 KGHSH, CDR2 LQKENI. The CDR3: CASSEDRGNTIYF. The CDR3 DNA sequence: TGTGCCAGCTCAGAGGACAGAGGAAACACCATATATTTT.

The genes are TRBV30 and TRBJ2-7, with 15 bases fitting TRBD2. J lost 4 bases, V lost 3 bases, and 16 bases had no gene match. CDR3 length: 19 residues. Germline CDR1 reads GTSNPN; CDR2 reads SVGIG (reference sequence). The CDR3 loop reads CAWRSPTGTSGGPPYEQYF. CDR3 coding DNA: TGTGCCTGGAGATCACCGACCGGGACTAGCGGGGGGCCACCATACGAGCAGTACTTC.

The CDR3, as DNA: TGTGCCAGCAGCTCCCGGGACTGCTATGGCTACACCTTC. Amino acid sequence: CASSSRDCYGYTF. The V call is TRBV21-1, the J call TRBJ1-2. TRBV21-1 is a pseudogene. This CDR3 comprises 13 residues.

The chain links TRBV5-6 to TRBJ2-1, with D possibly TRBD2 on 6 matching bases. The CDR3 loop spans 18 amino acids. V was shortened by 1 base and J by 0 bases, with 17 bases between the two germline ends. CDR1 is SGHDT and CDR2 is YYEEEE in the germline V gene. Here the CDR3 reads CASSLFLSRGSSYNEQFF. Written as DNA, the CDR3 is TGTGCCAGCAGCTTGTTTCTCTCTCGGGGGAGCTCCTACAATGAGCAGTTCTTC.

CDR3 DNA: TGTGCCAGCAGCGTCCCTACAACCTCGGAGGGGGCTTTCTTT. Protein: CASSVPTTSEGAFF. The chain carries TRBV5-4 and TRBJ1-1; perhaps TRBD1 as D (5 bases). Germline-derived CDR1 and CDR2 are SGHNT and YYREEE (reference sequence). The CDR3 contains 14 residues. Trimming pared 4 bases from V and 11 bases from J, leaving 21 bases between.